Shown below are 9 T cell receptor beta chains from a single sample sequenced in a study of early T cells in non-severe SARS-CoV-2 infection (dated by TCRdb to the early 2020s). Library preparation was by 5' RACE. Instrument used: NextSeq 500. The public reads were reanalyzed by TCRdb: fastp trimming at Q25, MiXCR alignment, in-frame beta chains only. A single entry per CDR3 protein holds the most common genes and DNA from its merged rows. Within this sample are about 34,000 distinct CDR3 sequences, with approximately 6% of them counted one time only. The ten largest clones add up to less than 10% of the sample. The sample comprised whole blood. These receptors originate from an adult who was a healthcare worker with PCR-confirmed SARS-CoV-2 infection or an uninfected control (not recorded which).

This clonotype was detected many times. The V call is TRBV28, the J call TRBJ1-1; D is uncertain. The germline CDR1 and CDR2 sequences are MDHEN and SYDVKM. The CDR3 extends over 12 amino acids. V was clipped by 4 bases and J by 1 base, with 4 bases between them. The CDR3 DNA reads as TGTGCCAGCAGTTCCCAGAACACTGAAGCTTTCTTT. This sequence encodes CASSSQNTEAFF. Together with reference TRBV28 and TRBJ1-1, the CDR3 gives the full variable domain: DVKVTQSSRYLVKRTGEKVFLECVQDMDHENMFWYRQDPGLGLRLIYFSYDVKMKEKGDIPEGYSVSREKKERFSLILESASTNQTSMYLCASSSQNTEAFFGQGTRLTVV.

This clonotype has at least ten counts. The CDR3 protein is CASSQDRSGGSYNEQFF. The CDR3, as DNA: TGCGCCAGCAGCCAAGACCGTAGCGGGGGCTCCTACAATGAGCAGTTCTTC. V and J are TRBV4-1 and TRBJ2-1; 9 bases align to TRBD2. The CDR3 totals 17 residues. The V gene end was trimmed by 0 bases and the J gene end by 0 bases; junction bases not matched to a gene: 3. The germline gives CDR1 MGHRA, CDR2 YSYEKL.

This clonotype was counted ten times or more. The rearrangement links TRBV11-2 to TRBJ2-7; no definite D call. CDR3 size: 12 residues. V lost 5 bases and J lost 4, with 9 bases in between. Germline V gene sequence: CDR1 SGHAT, CDR2 FQNNGV. Here the CDR3 reads CASSPIQYEQYF. In DNA, the CDR3 is TGTGCCAGCAGCCCGATCCAATACGAGCAGTACTTC.

This clonotype has just a few counts. This chain joins TRBV20-1 and TRBJ2-7, with D uncertain. Between the trimmed V and J ends, which lost 3 bases and 4 bases, there was a span of 10 bases. The CDR3 runs to 12 residues. In germline, CDR1 is DFQATT, CDR2 SNEGSKA (reference sequence). CDR3 nucleotides: TGCAGTGCTAGCAGGCAAGGGTACGAGCAGTACTTC. Its protein product is CSASRQGYEQYF.

This clonotype showed up many times. The rearrangement joins TRBV12-3 or TRBV12-4 to TRBJ1-3; possible D gene TRBD1, 6 bases. The CDR3 extends over 15 amino acids. V lost 6 bases, J lost 0 bases, and 12 bases lay in between. The CDR3 loop is CASRSRTASGNTIYF. CDR3 nucleotides: TGTGCCAGCAGATCACGGACAGCCTCTGGAAACACCATATATTTT.

The sample holds a few counts of this clonotype. The V and J genes are TRBV11-2 and TRBJ2-7, with 8 positions matching TRBD1. The CDR3 has 16 residues. J gave up 4 bases and V 1 base, and 9 bases lay outside the gene matches. Looked up from germline, CDR1 is SGHAT and CDR2 is FQNNGV. CDR3 in amino acids: CASSLAPGQEGYEQYF. CDR3 sequence (DNA): TGTGCCAGCAGCTTAGCCCCGGGACAGGAGGGGTACGAGCAGTACTTC.

A few counts support this clonotype. This chain joins TRBV7-3 and TRBJ1-6; 7 bases align to TRBD1. The V segment lost 2 bases and the J segment 5 bases; nucleotides outside the gene matches: 0. The germline V gene encodes CDR1 SGHTA and CDR2 FQGTGA. The CDR3 extends over 14 amino acids. The CDR3: CASSLGTDNSPLHF. The CDR3 DNA follows: TGTGCCAGCAGCTTAGGGACAGATAATTCACCCCTCCACTTT.

The sample holds many counts of this clonotype. The rearrangement uses TRBV10-3 and TRBJ2-7; TRBD1 matches 8 bases. This CDR3 contains 15 residues. Trimming removed 9 bases from V and 0 bases from J; junction bases left unmatched: 10. Germline CDR1 is ENHRY and CDR2 is SYGVKD. The CDR3 nucleotides read TGTGCCATAAGAGACCGAGGACAGGGCTCCTACGAGCAGTACTTC. It translates to CAIRDRGQGSYEQYF.

In its sample, this clonotype was seen many times. This CDR3 is CSARVSGTGLNSPLHF. The CDR3 DNA sequence: TGCAGTGCTAGAGTCAGTGGGACAGGGCTGAATTCACCCCTCCACTTT. The genes are TRBV20-1 and TRBJ1-6, with TRBD1 matching over 9 bases. With 1 base clipped from V and 7 bases from J, the junction kept 8 bases outside the gene matches. This CDR3 is built from 16 residues. Germline lookup yields CDR1 DFQATT and CDR2 SNEGSKA (reference sequence).